This T cell receptor (beta chain) was obtained from a study of OX40 agonist ivuxolimab in advanced cancers. With regard to the full study: Ivuxolimab, which targeted the costimulatory receptor OX40 (CD134), was an agonistic, fully human IgG2 monoclonal antibody. Intravenous ivuxolimab was administered to patients every 2 weeks at six dose levels: 0.01, 0.1, 0.3, 1.5, 3 and 10 mg/kg. Of the approximately 50 patients in dose escalation, approximately 20 had hepatocellular carcinoma, some 15 had melanoma, 9 had renal cell carcinoma and 9 had head and neck cancer. A male proportion of about 79% and a mean age of about 60 years, ranging from about 23 to 90, were recorded for the dose-escalation cohort. Patients were allowed to have had prior anti-PD-1, anti-PD-L1 or anti-CTLA-4 therapy, and approximately 39% of the dose-escalation patients had been treated with checkpoint inhibitors. Partial responses were achieved by three dose-escalation patients, of whom one had hepatocellular carcinoma and two had cutaneous melanoma. Peripheral TCRbeta sequencing aimed to test whether ivuxolimab altered TCR sequence diversity and caused clonal T-cell expansion. The paper covers the monotherapy dose-escalation part of the phase I ivuxolimab trial, which included N of about 56 patients.

The paper's findings and limits, for the study overall: The antigen specificity of the peripheral T cells that underwent clonal expansion was not determined. Low levels of normalized T-cell clonal expansion were also seen in some nonresponding patients. On average, CD8+ T cells showed more expanded clones than CD4+ T cells after ivuxolimab. At doses of 0.1 to 3.0 mg/kg, clonal expansion of both CD4+ and CD8+ T cells in blood was seen between baseline and week 6. In the 0.1-3.0 mg/kg groups, partial responders had among the lowest normalized peripheral clonal expansion, particularly in CD8+ T cells.

About this clone: This receptor's antigen is unknown. There are no base qualities to consult, and no much larger clone falls within one base.

To sequence the TCRbeta CDR3 region, genomic DNA was isolated from the sorted cells. The immunoSEQ Assay was used for sequencing of TCRbeta CDR3 regions. Here the immuneACCESS table is served through TCRdb, limited to in-frame sequences with V and J called. Missing clones are a known gap in these copies; in checked studies unresolved V genes cover under half, and the rest lacks a known reason. This sample lists around 95,000 clones; 90% were detected once. In total, the top ten clones hold more than 0.15% of the sample. CDR1 and CDR2 (SGHRS, YFSETQ) derive from the germline V gene. V loses 0 bases of germline sequence and J loses 10 bases, and the interval between the two ends is 8 bases. Reading from cysteine to phenylalanine, the CDR3 counts 13 amino acids. Only CDR3 DNA remains: 39 bases, in frame from the first base. Patients with autoimmune disease history or receiving systemic immunosuppression were excluded from the trial. Peripheral blood for TCR sequencing was collected from all dose cohorts at baseline, on cycle 4 day 1, and on cycle 7 day 1. The samples were drawn from a first-in-human, open-label, multicenter phase I dose-escalation trial of ivuxolimab. Adults with locally advanced or metastatic melanoma, renal cell, hepatocellular, or head and neck squamous cell carcinoma were enrolled in the trial. CD4+ and CD8+ T cells were sorted separately from peripheral blood before TCR sequencing.

Sequenced material: CD4+ or CD8+ T cells sorted from blood, taken in a trial of the OX40 agonist ivuxolimab. The sequence was obtained from an adult with an advanced solid tumor such as melanoma, head and neck, liver or kidney cancer. The V and J segments used are TRBV5-1 and TRBJ1-6, with no confidently assigned D gene. CDR3 reads: CASSLALESPLHF. The DNA is TGCGCCAGCAGCTTGGCCCTGGAATCACCCCTCCACTTT.